The sequence of this T cell receptor beta chain was determined in a study of early T cells in non-severe SARS-CoV-2 infection. The CDR3 has 13 residues. Looked up from germline, CDR1 is MNHEY and CDR2 is SMNVEV (reference sequence). On this clonotype: The junction shows a germline mismatch at one end, possibly a read error.

Each CDR3 protein is one row after TCRdb ran MiXCR on the 5' RACE reads. The table lists over 60,000 distinct CDR3 sequences, 10% to 15% of them singletons. The V and J genes are TRBV27 and TRBJ2-7, with D perhaps given as TRBD1 or TRBD2 (5 bases each). The TCR sequence derives from an adult who was a healthcare worker with PCR-confirmed SARS-CoV-2 infection or an uninfected control (not recorded which). Sequencing was carried out using whole blood. CDR3 nucleotide sequence: TGTGCCAGCAGCCCGGGACGGACCTACGTGCAGTACTTC. It specifies CASSPGRTYVQYF.